Below are 5 T cell receptor beta chains sequenced from a single sample in a study of CD8 T cells in ankylosing spondylitis. TCRdb redid the calling of the 5' RACE reads with MiXCR, one entry per CDR3 protein. Seen here are about 52,000 distinct CDR3 sequences, 6.5% to 9% observed once, and the top ten hold about 8.9%. Sequenced material: blood, either unsorted or a sorted T cell fraction (not recorded which). Receptor source: a female donor with ankylosing spondylitis or in good health (not recorded which).

At least ten counts were recorded for this clonotype. The chain employs TRBV7-2 and TRBJ1-1, with 9 positions matching TRBD1. The CDR3 contains 16 residues. From germline, CDR1 is SGHTA and CDR2 FQGNSA. The J segment lost 4 bases and the V segment lost 4 bases, leaving 10 bases of the junction unmatched. The CDR3 reads CASSSPGQGRSTEAFF. In DNA, the CDR3 is TGTGCCAGCAGCTCGCCGGGACAGGGTCGGAGCACTGAAGCTTTCTTT.

This clonotype was seen repeatedly, ten times or more. The chain recombines TRBV20-1 with TRBJ1-2; D perhaps matches TRBD1 (5 bases). This CDR3 is built from 12 residues. V was trimmed by 6 bases and J by 1 base, leaving 9 bases between them. CDR1 is DFQATT and CDR2 is SNEGSKA in the germline V gene (reference sequence). The chain's CDR3 is CSAYRNNYGYTF. The CDR3 nucleotides are TGCAGTGCGTACAGGAATAACTATGGCTACACCTTC.

This clonotype has ten or more counts. The chain uses TRBV5-1 and TRBJ2-1; TRBD1 matches at 12 bases. V shed 0 bases, J shed 7 bases, and the junction held 5 bases outside the gene matches. The CDR3 is 16 amino acids. The germline V gene encodes CDR1 SGHRS and CDR2 YFSETQ. This CDR3 reads CASSLEGQGAGNEQFF. Here the CDR3 DNA reads TGCGCCAGCAGCTTGGAGGGACAGGGGGCTGGTAATGAGCAGTTCTTC.

This clonotype was seen at least ten times. V usage is TRBV12-3 or TRBV12-4 and J usage is TRBJ2-3, with TRBD2 identical over 14 bases. J gave up 0 bases and V 10 bases, and 12 bases lay outside the gene matches. The CDR3 sequence is 18 residues long. DNA of the CDR3: TGTGCCACAAAACCCCCGGGACTAGCGGGGGTCAGCACAGATACGCAGTATTTT. Protein: CATKPPGLAGVSTDTQYF.

This clonotype has a single count. The rearrangement joins TRBV29-1 to TRBJ2-5, with D uncertain. The V end was cut by 7 bases, the J end by 5 bases, with 14 bases between. Germline V gene data show CDR1 as SQVTM and CDR2 as ANQGSEA. CDR3 length: 12 residues. The CDR3 is CSASIGLETQYF. The CDR3, as DNA: TGCAGCGCATCCATAGGGCTGGAGACCCAGTACTTC.